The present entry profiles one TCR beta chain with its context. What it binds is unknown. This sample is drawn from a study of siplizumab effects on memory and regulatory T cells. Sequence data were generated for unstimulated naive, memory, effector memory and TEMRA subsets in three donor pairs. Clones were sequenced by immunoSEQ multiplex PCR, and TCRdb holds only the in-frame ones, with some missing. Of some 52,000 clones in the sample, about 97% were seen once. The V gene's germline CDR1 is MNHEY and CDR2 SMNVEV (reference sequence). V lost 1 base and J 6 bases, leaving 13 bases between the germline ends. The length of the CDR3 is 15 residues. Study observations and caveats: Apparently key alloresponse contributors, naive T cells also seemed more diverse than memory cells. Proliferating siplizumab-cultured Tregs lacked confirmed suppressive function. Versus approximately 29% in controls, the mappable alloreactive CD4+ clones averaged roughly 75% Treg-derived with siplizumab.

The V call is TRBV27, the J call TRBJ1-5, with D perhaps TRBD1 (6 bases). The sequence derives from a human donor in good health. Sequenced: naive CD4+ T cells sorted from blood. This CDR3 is CASSLFYGGLQPQHF. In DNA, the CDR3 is TGTGCCAGCAGTTTATTCTACGGGGGGCTTCAGCCCCAGCATTTT.